Listed below are T cell receptor beta chains from one sample, sequenced in a study of CD8+ T cells in alopecia areata. The assay was immunoSEQ multiplex PCR, and TCRdb's table has in-frame clones only and misses some. This table has 90,000 to 150,000 clones, 35% to 40% appearing once. Sequencing was carried out using CD4+ T cells sorted from blood. These receptors were collected from a human donor with alopecia areata. CDR3s include the opening cysteine and the closing phenylalanine or tryptophan. D genes are given only for firm matches. Some rows have no size entry. The others give once, few or many, or a class for an expanded clone.

.	.	TRBJ1-6	TRBV7-9	CASSPFGPGNSPLHF	TGTGCCAGCAGTCCGTTTGGCCCAGGAAATTCACCCCTCCACTTT
TRBD1	.	TRBJ2-7	TRBV7-2	CASSSRTGEQYF	TGTGCCAGCAGCTCAAGGACAGGGGAGCAGTACTTC
.	.	TRBJ2-7	TRBV30	CAWSADTISYEQYF	TGTGCCTGGAGCGCAGACACGATCTCCTACGAGCAGTACTTC
TRBD2	few	TRBJ2-1	TRBV7-8	CASSRASGISEQFF	TGTGCCAGCAGCAGGGCTAGCGGGATCAGTGAGCAGTTCTTC
.	.	TRBJ1-1	TRBV30	CAWSVRGGTEAFF	TGTGCCTGGAGTGTACGGGGGGGCACTGAAGCTTTCTTT
.	.	TRBJ2-3	TRBV5-1	CASSSLQGRDTQYF	TGCGCCAGCTCCTCCCTGCAGGGGAGAGATACGCAGTATTTT
.	few	TRBJ2-3	TRBV29-1	CSVEPRAGTDTQYF	TGCAGCGTTGAGCCGCGGGCGGGCACAGATACGCAGTATTTT
.	.	TRBJ2-1	TRBV18	CASSPAGTYNEQFF	TGTGCCAGCTCACCTGCCGGAACCTACAATGAGCAGTTCTTC
.	few	TRBJ2-7	TRBV28	CASRNTGYEQYF	TGTGCCAGCAGAAATACAGGGTACGAGCAGTACTTC
.	.	TRBJ1-5	TRBV28	CASSFRQRVGPQHF	TGTGCCAGCAGTTTTAGACAGCGAGTGGGGCCCCAGCATTTT
TRBD1	.	TRBJ1-5	TRBV2	CASSADRAGNQPQHF	TGTGCCAGCAGTGCGGACAGGGCCGGCAATCAGCCCCAGCATTTT
.	few	TRBJ2-7	TRBV28	CASSLSGYEQYF	TGTGCCAGCAGTTTATCAGGCTACGAGCAGTACTTC
TRBD2	.	TRBJ2-7	TRBV29-1	CSVLIAGAPSYEQYF	TGCAGCGTCCTAATAGCGGGAGCCCCTTCCTACGAGCAGTACTTC
.	.	TRBJ2-7	TRBV2	CASSYSGEQYF	TGTGCCAGCAGTTACAGCGGCGAGCAGTACTTC
TRBD2	.	TRBJ2-5	TRBV5-1	CASSYRTSQETQYF	TGCGCCAGCAGCTACCGGACTAGCCAAGAGACCCAGTACTTC
.	few	TRBJ1-1	TRBV29-1	CSSEIQGNTEAFF	TGCAGCTCTGAAATACAGGGGAACACTGAAGCTTTCTTT
TRBD1	.	TRBJ2-3	TRBV28	CASRRTGAADTQYF	TGTGCCAGCAGGCGGACAGGGGCAGCAGATACGCAGTATTTT
TRBD1	.	TRBJ2-5	TRBV5-1	CASSSTGTGGETQYF	TGCGCCAGCAGCTCGACAGGGACAGGGGGAGAGACCCAGTACTTC
.	few	TRBJ2-7	TRBV5-1	CASSPGDYGHEQYF	TGCGCCAGCAGCCCCGGAGACTACGGCCACGAGCAGTACTTC
.	.	TRBJ2-1	TRBV4-2	CASSQVAGGNNEQFF	TGTGCCAGCAGCCAAGTCGCAGGTGGAAACAATGAGCAGTTCTTC
.	few	TRBJ2-6	TRBV29-1	CSVKDWGASGANVLTF	TGCAGCGTAAAGGACTGGGGAGCCTCTGGGGCCAACGTCCTGACTTTC
.	.	TRBJ1-5	TRBV30	CAWSSLGNQPQHF	TGTGCCTGGAGCTCCTTGGGCAATCAGCCCCAGCATTTT
.	.	TRBJ2-2	TRBV18	CASSPLVGEMNTGELFF	TGTGCCAGCTCACCACTCGTGGGAGAGATGAACACCGGGGAGCTGTTTTTT